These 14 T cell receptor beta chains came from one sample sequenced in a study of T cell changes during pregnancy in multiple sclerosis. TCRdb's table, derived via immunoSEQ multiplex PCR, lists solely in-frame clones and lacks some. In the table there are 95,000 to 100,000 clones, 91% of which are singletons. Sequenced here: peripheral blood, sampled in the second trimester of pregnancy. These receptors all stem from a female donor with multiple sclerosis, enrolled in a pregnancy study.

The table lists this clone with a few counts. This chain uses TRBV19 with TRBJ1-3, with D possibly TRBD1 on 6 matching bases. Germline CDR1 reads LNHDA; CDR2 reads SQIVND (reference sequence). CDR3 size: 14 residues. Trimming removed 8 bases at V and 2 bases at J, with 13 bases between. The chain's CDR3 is CASGRGGPGNTIYF. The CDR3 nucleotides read TGTGCCAGTGGGAGAGGGGGACCTGGAAACACCATATATTTT.

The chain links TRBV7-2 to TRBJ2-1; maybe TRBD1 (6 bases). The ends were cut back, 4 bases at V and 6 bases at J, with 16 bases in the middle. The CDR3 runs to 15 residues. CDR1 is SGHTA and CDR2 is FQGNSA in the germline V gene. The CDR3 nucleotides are TGTGCCAGCAGCTCCGGACAGCTTTCGGCCAATGAGCAGTTCTTC. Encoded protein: CASSSGQLSANEQFF.

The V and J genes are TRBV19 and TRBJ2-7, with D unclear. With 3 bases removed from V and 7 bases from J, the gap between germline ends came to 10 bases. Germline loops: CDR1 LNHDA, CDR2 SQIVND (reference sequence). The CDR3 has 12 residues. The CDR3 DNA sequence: TGTGCCAGTAGTATTGGCGGCGGAGAGCAGTACTTC. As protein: CASSIGGGEQYF.

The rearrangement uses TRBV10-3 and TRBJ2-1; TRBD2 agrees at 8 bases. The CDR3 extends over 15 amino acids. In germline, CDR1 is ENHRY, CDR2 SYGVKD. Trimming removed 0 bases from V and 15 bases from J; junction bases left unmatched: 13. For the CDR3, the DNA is TGTGCCATCAGTGAGTCCCCCGGGAGGGGGGCGCAATGGTTCTTC. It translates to CAISESPGRGAQWFF.

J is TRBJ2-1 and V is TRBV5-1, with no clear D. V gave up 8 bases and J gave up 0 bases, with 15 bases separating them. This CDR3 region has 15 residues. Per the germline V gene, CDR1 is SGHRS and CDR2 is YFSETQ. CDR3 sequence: CASVEYPGSYNEQFF. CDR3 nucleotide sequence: TGCGCCAGTGTTGAGTACCCTGGCTCCTACAATGAGCAGTTCTTC.

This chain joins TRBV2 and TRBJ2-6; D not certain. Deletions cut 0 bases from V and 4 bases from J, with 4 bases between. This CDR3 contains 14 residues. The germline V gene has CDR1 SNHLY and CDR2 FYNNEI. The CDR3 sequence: CASSEAQGANVLTF. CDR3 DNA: TGTGCCAGCAGTGAAGCGCAGGGGGCCAACGTCCTGACTTTC.

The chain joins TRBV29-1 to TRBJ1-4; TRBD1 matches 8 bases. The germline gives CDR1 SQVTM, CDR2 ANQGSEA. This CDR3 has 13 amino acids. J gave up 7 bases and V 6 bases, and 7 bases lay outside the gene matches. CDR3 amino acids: CSVAGGRVEKLFF. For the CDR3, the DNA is TGCAGCGTAGCAGGGGGCCGAGTTGAAAAACTGTTTTTT.

CDR3: CASSSPGYAGDTQYF. CDR3 bases: TGTGCCAGCAGCTCTCCGGGGTATGCAGGAGATACGCAGTATTTT. This chain joins TRBV28 and TRBJ2-3, with a weak D call TRBD2 (5 bases). CDR1 is MDHEN and CDR2 is SYDVKM in the germline V gene. The CDR3 covers 15 residues. Trimming removed 6 bases at V and 5 bases at J, with 18 bases between. Variable domain in full (rest from reference TRBV28 and TRBJ2-3): DVKVTQSSRYLVKRTGEKVFLECVQDMDHENMFWYRQDPGLGLRLIYFSYDVKMKEKGDIPEGYSVSREKKERFSLILESASTNQTSMYLCASSSPGYAGDTQYFGPGTRLTVL.

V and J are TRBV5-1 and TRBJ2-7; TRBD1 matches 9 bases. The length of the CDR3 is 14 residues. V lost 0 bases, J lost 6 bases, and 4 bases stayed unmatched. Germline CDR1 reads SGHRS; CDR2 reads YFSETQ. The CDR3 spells CASSLGGQGSEQYF. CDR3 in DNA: TGCGCCAGCAGCTTGGGGGGACAGGGAAGCGAGCAGTACTTC.

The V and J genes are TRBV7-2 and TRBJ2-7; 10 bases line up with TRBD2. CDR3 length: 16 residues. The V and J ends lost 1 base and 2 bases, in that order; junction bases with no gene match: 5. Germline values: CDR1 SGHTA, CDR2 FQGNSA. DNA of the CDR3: TGTGCCAGCAGCTTAGTTGGGACTAGCGAAGCCTACGAGCAGTACTTC. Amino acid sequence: CASSLVGTSEAYEQYF.

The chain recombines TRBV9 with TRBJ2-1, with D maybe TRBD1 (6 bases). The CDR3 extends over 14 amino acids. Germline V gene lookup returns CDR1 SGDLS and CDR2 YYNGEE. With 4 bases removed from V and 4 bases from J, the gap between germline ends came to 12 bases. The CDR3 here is CASSPRGQYNEQFF. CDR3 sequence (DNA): TGTGCCAGCAGCCCCAGGGGCCAGTACAATGAGCAGTTCTTC. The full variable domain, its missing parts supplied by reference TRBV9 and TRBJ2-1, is DSGVTQTPKHLITATGQRVTLRCSPRSGDLSVYWYQQSLDQGLQFLIQYYNGEERAKGNILERFSAQQFPDLHSELNLSSLELGDSALYFCASSPRGQYNEQFFGPGTRLTVL.

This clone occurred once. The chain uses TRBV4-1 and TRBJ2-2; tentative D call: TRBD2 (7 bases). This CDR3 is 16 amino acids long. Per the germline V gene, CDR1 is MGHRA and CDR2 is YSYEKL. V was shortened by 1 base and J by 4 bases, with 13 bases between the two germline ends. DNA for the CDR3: TGCGCCAGCAGCCAAGGGGGAGGGGGGAGCACCGGGGAGCTGTTTTTT. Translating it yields CASSQGGGGSTGELFF.

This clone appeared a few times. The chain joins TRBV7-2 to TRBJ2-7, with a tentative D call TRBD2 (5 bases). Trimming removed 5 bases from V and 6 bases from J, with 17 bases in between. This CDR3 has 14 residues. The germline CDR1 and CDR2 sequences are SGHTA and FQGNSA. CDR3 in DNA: TGTGCCAGCAGCACCCCCGCCGGGGTAGGCGAGCAGTACTTC. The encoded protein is CASSTPAGVGEQYF.

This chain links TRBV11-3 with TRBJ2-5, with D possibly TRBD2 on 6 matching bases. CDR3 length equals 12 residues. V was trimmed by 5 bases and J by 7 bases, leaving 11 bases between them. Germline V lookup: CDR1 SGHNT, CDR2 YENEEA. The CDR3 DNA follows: TGTGCCAGCAGCCAGACAGCGGGGACCCAGTACTTC. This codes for CASSQTAGTQYF.